The 17 T cell receptor beta chains reported below all come from one sample, sequenced in a study of T cell repertoires in cytomegalovirus infection. Using its own MiXCR run on the reads, TCRdb lists one record per CDR3 protein. The sample yields around 210,000 distinct CDR3 sequences, approximately 7% seen once. Sequencing used PBMCs. These receptors were taken from a human donor in good health (CMV status not recorded). Some clones in this sample may be carry-over from other donors' samples.

Ten or more counts support this clonotype. The V and J genes are TRBV28 and TRBJ2-6, with D perhaps matching TRBD1 (5 bases). Looked up from germline, CDR1 is MDHEN and CDR2 is SYDVKM. CDR3 length equals 14 residues. Trimming removed 11 bases at V and 1 base at J, with 12 bases between. As DNA, the CDR3 is TGTGCCTGCTCAGGGTTTTCTGGGGCCAACGTCCTGACTTTC. This gives the protein CACSGFSGANVLTF.

The chain has TRBV7-9 and TRBJ2-3; D gene uncertain. Germline CDR1 and CDR2: SEHNR and FQNEAQ (reference sequence). With 0 bases removed from V and 6 bases from J, the gap between germline ends came to 13 bases. This CDR3 spans 15 amino acids. The CDR3 region is CASSLASGMVDTQYF. The CDR3 DNA reads as TGTGCCAGCAGCTTAGCGTCGGGCATGGTGGATACGCAGTATTTT.

There are many counts of this clonotype. The chain joins TRBV7-3 to TRBJ2-6, with D perhaps matching TRBD1 or TRBD2 (6 bases each). The CDR3 has 18 amino acids. The germline V and J ends were trimmed by 1 base and 0 bases, with 13 bases remaining between them. Germline CDR1 reads SGHTA; CDR2 reads FQGTGA. The CDR3 DNA sequence: TGTGCCAGCAGCTTAAAGGGGGGCACCCTCTCTGGGGCCAACGTCCTGACTTTC. This encodes CASSLKGGTLSGANVLTF.

At least ten counts were recorded for this clonotype. The chain combines TRBV20-1 with TRBJ2-5, with D possibly matching TRBD2 (5 bases). CDR3 length equals 13 residues. Germline V lookup: CDR1 DFQATT, CDR2 SNEGSKA (reference sequence). The CDR3 loop is CSRQRGFQETQYF. The CDR3, as DNA: TGCAGCCGACAAAGAGGGTTTCAAGAGACCCAGTACTTC.

This clonotype was seen ten or more times. This CDR3 is CAWRDPTFGFTEAFF. The CDR3 bases are TGTGCCTGGAGGGACCCGACCTTCGGATTCACTGAAGCTTTCTTT. This chain joins TRBV30 and TRBJ1-1, with D unresolved. V was cut by 3 bases and J by 4 bases, with 18 bases left in between. Germline-derived CDR1 and CDR2 are GTSNPN and SVGIG (reference sequence). The CDR3 has 15 residues.

This clonotype came up many times. The chain combines TRBV19 with TRBJ1-1; D ambiguous. Trimming took off 6 bases at V and 5 bases at J, with 13 bases between the two ends. Germline CDR1 reads LNHDA; CDR2 reads SQIVND (reference sequence). CDR3 size: 13 residues. The CDR3, as DNA: TGTGCCAGTAGCCCCACCAGCGAGACTGAAGCTTTCTTT. Translated, it gives CASSPTSETEAFF.

This clonotype was counted ten times or more. The rearrangement uses TRBV7-2 and TRBJ2-1; 9 positions match TRBD2. V shed 3 bases and J 3 bases; nucleotides not matched to a gene: 3. CDR3 length equals 15 residues. The germline V gene encodes CDR1 SGHTA and CDR2 FQGNSA. The CDR3 DNA reads as TGTGCCAGCAGCTTTAGCGGGGGCCTCTACAATGAGCAGTTCTTC. Protein sequence: CASSFSGGLYNEQFF. Full variable domain (outside the CDR3, taken from reference TRBV7-2 and TRBJ2-1): GAGVSQSPSNKVTEKGKDVELRCDPISGHTALYWYRQSLGQGLEFLIYFQGNSAPDKSGLPSDRFSAERTGGSVSTLTIQRTQQEDSAVYLCASSFSGGLYNEQFFGPGTRLTVL.

This clonotype has a count of ten or more. This chain joins TRBV7-2 and TRBJ2-1; 9 positions match TRBD1. V was clipped by 4 bases and J by 10 bases; unmatched bases: 11. This CDR3 comprises 15 residues. Germline CDR1 and CDR2: SGHTA and FQGNSA. CDR3 in amino acids: CASSSDRGAQWEQFF. The CDR3, as DNA: TGTGCCAGCAGCTCCGACAGGGGGGCCCAATGGGAGCAGTTCTTC.

Turning to this clonotype: Possible read error: a much larger clone is one base away. This chain joins TRBV19 and TRBJ1-5; D is possibly TRBD1 (5 bases). With 2 bases removed from V and 4 bases from J, the gap between germline ends came to 18 bases. Germline assignment: CDR1 LNHDA and CDR2 SQIVND (reference sequence). CDR3 size: 17 residues. CDR3 sequence reads: CASSIPKNGRENQPQHF. The CDR3 bases are TGTGCCAGTAGTATACCCAAAAACGGCAGGGAAAATCAGCCCCAGCATTTT.

This clonotype came up many times. The gene calls are TRBV20-1 and TRBJ2-2, with D maybe TRBD2 (6 bases). The CDR3 covers 12 residues. V lost 3 bases and J 6 bases, leaving 8 bases between the germline ends. Germline CDR1 reads DFQATT; CDR2 reads SNEGSKA (reference sequence). CDR3 region: CSARPSAGELFF. As DNA, the CDR3 is TGCAGTGCTAGGCCTAGCGCCGGGGAGCTGTTTTTT.

This clonotype was recorded many times. The chain recombines TRBV11-2 with TRBJ2-7; unclear D gene. The CDR3 is 14 amino acids. V lost 3 bases and J lost 6, with 15 bases in between. Germline V gene data show CDR1 as SGHAT and CDR2 as FQNNGV. Written as DNA, the CDR3 is TGTGCCAGCAGCTTCGACGGAAGCTCTACCGAGCAGTACTTC. It encodes CASSFDGSSTEQYF.

This clonotype was seen ten or more times. The V and J genes are TRBV6-1 and TRBJ2-7; D may be TRBD1 or TRBD2 (5 bases each). Germline CDR1 reads MNHNS; CDR2 reads SASEGT. This CDR3 spans 15 amino acids. Trimming removed 5 bases at V and 6 bases at J, with 20 bases between. The CDR3 reads CASSRDLTGRGEQYF. CDR3 nucleotides: TGTGCCAGCAGTCGCGACCTAACAGGCCGGGGCGAGCAGTACTTC.

This clonotype was detected many times. The genes are TRBV5-1 and TRBJ1-1; D unresolved. The V end lost 0 bases, the J end lost 4 bases, and 16 bases lay between the germline ends. Germline V gene data show CDR1 as SGHRS and CDR2 as YFSETQ. The CDR3 is 16 residues long. For the CDR3, the DNA is TGCGCCAGCAGCTTGGATGGGAGCCTGAAGATCACTGAAGCTTTCTTT. It encodes CASSLDGSLKITEAFF.

This clonotype was seen ten or more times. The V call is TRBV28, the J call TRBJ2-3, with 9 nucleotides matching TRBD1. The CDR3 consists of 14 residues. The V gene end was trimmed by 6 bases and the J gene end by 7 bases; junction bases not matched to a gene: 8. Germline CDR1 MDHEN, CDR2 SYDVKM. CDR3 loop: CASRGTGGAYTQYF. The CDR3 nucleotides are TGTGCCAGCAGAGGAACAGGGGGCGCATATACGCAGTATTTT.

In this sample, this clonotype turned up many times. This chain joins TRBV20-1 and TRBJ1-6; D is ambiguous. CDR1 and CDR2 (germline): DFQATT, SNEGSKA (reference sequence). V gave up 3 bases and J gave up 2 bases, with 8 bases separating them. The CDR3 extends over 14 amino acids. CDR3 sequence: CSASPDTYNSPLHF. CDR3 coding DNA: TGCAGTGCTAGCCCAGATACCTATAATTCACCCCTCCACTTT.

This clonotype was seen ten or more times. The V call is TRBV7-2, the J call TRBJ2-1; TRBD2 matches at 13 bases. CDR3 length equals 19 residues. CDR1 SGHTA and CDR2 FQGNSA come from the germline V gene. Trimming took 4 bases from V and 4 from J; bases not matched to a gene: 13. CDR3 DNA sequence: TGTGCCAGCAGCTCGGTCCGACTAGCGGGGGGCGACATATACAATGAGCAGTTCTTC. It yields the protein CASSSVRLAGGDIYNEQFF.

The chain uses TRBV6-2 or TRBV6-3 and TRBJ2-1, with 8 bases identical to TRBD2. This CDR3 contains 14 residues. V shed 5 bases, J shed 6 bases, and the junction held 6 bases outside the gene matches. The V gene's germline CDR1 is MNHEY and CDR2 SVGEGT. CDR3 DNA sequence: TGTGCCAGCAGTACGGGGGGGGGTAGCAATGAGCAGTTCTTC. This codes for CASSTGGGSNEQFF.